This is a list of T cell receptor beta chains from one sample in a study of shared clonotypes between healthy human individuals. Data came from immunoSEQ multiplex PCR; TCRdb stores just in-frame clones and leaves some out. The table has 2 million to 3 million clones, 80% to 95% seen once. Sequenced sample: naive CD4+ T cells from PBMCs. These receptors were collected from a man younger than 35 in good health. Some clones in this sample may be carry-over from other donors' samples. CDR3s include the opening cysteine and the closing phenylalanine or tryptophan. Each record gives: CDR3 protein, CDR3 DNA, clone size, D gene, J gene, V gene. D genes are given only for firm matches. Size is stated for part of the rows, as once, few or many counts, or as a class when the clone is expanded.

CDR3: CASSFGGINTGELFF
DNA: TGTGCCAGCAGTTTCGGCGGGATAAACACCGGGGAGCTGTTTTTT
size: .
D: .
J: TRBJ2-2
V: TRBV28

CDR3: CASSLRTGLTSTDTQYF
DNA: TGTGCCAGCAGCCTTAGGACAGGCCTGACTAGCACAGATACGCAGTATTTT
size: .
D: TRBD1
J: TRBJ2-3
V: TRBV7-2

CDR3: CASSLSRVSEAFF
DNA: TGTGCCAGCAGCCTAAGCAGAGTCAGTGAAGCTTTCTTT
size: few
D: .
J: TRBJ1-1
V: TRBV9

CDR3: CASSPTRGPDTEAFF
DNA: TGTGCCAGCAGCCCTACCCGGGGGCCAGACACTGAAGCTTTCTTT
size: .
D: .
J: TRBJ1-1
V: TRBV7-2

CDR3: CASSRGYSNQPQHF
DNA: TGTGCCAGCAGTCGGGGTTATAGCAATCAGCCCCAGCATTTT
size: .
D: .
J: TRBJ1-5
V: TRBV27

CDR3: CASSDSVAGPDTQYF
DNA: TGTGCCAGCAGTGACTCGGTAGCGGGACCAGATACGCAGTATTTT
size: .
D: TRBD2
J: TRBJ2-3
V: TRBV6-4

CDR3: CASSLKGSTDTQYF
DNA: TGCGCCAGCAGCTTGAAGGGGTCCACAGATACGCAGTATTTT
size: .
D: .
J: TRBJ2-3
V: TRBV5-1

CDR3: CASRRVGEAFF
DNA: TGTGCCAGCAGGAGGGTGGGTGAAGCTTTCTTT
size: few
D: .
J: TRBJ1-1
V: TRBV2

CDR3: CASSPSLVETQYF
DNA: TGTGCCAGCTCACCAAGTCTAGTAGAGACCCAGTACTTC
size: .
D: .
J: TRBJ2-5
V: TRBV18

CDR3: CASSPQGFTEAFF
DNA: TGTGCCAGCAGTCCTCAGGGTTTCACTGAAGCTTTCTTT
size: .
D: .
J: TRBJ1-1
V: TRBV6-1

CDR3: CASSVMTSGGETQYF
DNA: TGTGCCAGCAGCGTTATGACTAGCGGAGGAGAGACCCAGTACTTC
size: .
D: TRBD2
J: TRBJ2-5
V: TRBV5-4

CDR3: CASSLLGQSTDTQYF
DNA: TGTGCCAGCAGCTTATTGGGACAGTCCACAGATACGCAGTATTTT
size: .
D: TRBD1
J: TRBJ2-3
V: TRBV7-2

CDR3: CASSEGTSGDTGELFF
DNA: TGTGCCAGCAGCGAGGGGACTAGCGGTGACACCGGGGAGCTGTTTTTT
size: .
D: TRBD2
J: TRBJ2-2
V: TRBV9

CDR3: CASSDRENQPQHF
DNA: TGTGCCAGCAGTGACAGGGAAAATCAGCCCCAGCATTTT
size: .
D: .
J: TRBJ1-5
V: TRBV25-1

CDR3: CASSSGRTNTEAFF
DNA: TGTGCCAGCAGCTCGGGACGGACCAACACTGAAGCTTTCTTT
size: .
D: .
J: TRBJ1-1
V: TRBV5-4

CDR3: CASSLVGGSQPQHF
DNA: TGCGCCAGCAGCTTGGTCGGGGGGAGTCAGCCCCAGCATTTT
size: few
D: .
J: TRBJ1-5
V: TRBV5-1

CDR3: CAISESPGPDSYEQYF
DNA: TGTGCCATCAGTGAGTCCCCGGGACCCGACTCCTACGAGCAGTACTTC
size: .
D: .
J: TRBJ2-7
V: TRBV10-3

CDR3: CASSLVLAGETQYF
DNA: TGTGCCAGCAGCTTAGTACTAGCGGGAGAGACCCAGTACTTC
size: .
D: TRBD2
J: TRBJ2-5
V: TRBV7-2

CDR3: CAWSTGTGLEQYF
DNA: TGTGCCTGGAGTACCGGGACAGGGCTCGAGCAGTACTTC
size: .
D: TRBD1
J: TRBJ2-7
V: TRBV30

CDR3: CASSPLSQSGAFF
DNA: TGTGCCAGCTCACCACTAAGCCAATCGGGAGCTTTCTTT
size: few
D: .
J: TRBJ1-1
V: TRBV18

CDR3: CASGLASSFGETQYF
DNA: TGTGCCAGCGGCCTCGCTAGCTCCTTCGGGGAGACCCAGTACTTC
size: .
D: .
J: TRBJ2-5
V: TRBV7-9

CDR3: CASSGRGQGAETQYF
DNA: TGTGCCAGCAGCGGCCGGGGACAGGGAGCAGAGACCCAGTACTTC
size: .
D: TRBD1
J: TRBJ2-5
V: TRBV5-8

CDR3: CASRFAGANVLTF
DNA: TGCGCCAGCAGATTCGCCGGGGCCAACGTCCTGACTTTC
size: .
D: .
J: TRBJ2-6
V: TRBV5-1

CDR3: CASRKSGSSSYEQYF
DNA: TGTGCCAGCAGGAAGAGCGGATCTAGCTCCTACGAGCAGTACTTC
size: .
D: .
J: TRBJ2-7
V: TRBV2

CDR3: CASSTLSLAKNIQYF
DNA: TGTGCCAGCAGCACCCTCTCACTAGCCAAAAACATTCAGTACTTC
size: .
D: .
J: TRBJ2-4
V: TRBV7-2

CDR3: CSARDQETQYF
DNA: TGCAGTGCTAGAGACCAAGAGACCCAGTACTTC
size: .
D: .
J: TRBJ2-5
V: TRBV20-1

CDR3: CASRDPGGYGYTF
DNA: TGTGCCAGCCGGGACCCCGGCGGCTATGGCTACACCTTC
size: .
D: .
J: TRBJ1-2
V: TRBV19

CDR3: CASSSTGLAGETQYF
DNA: TGTGCCAGCAGTTCTACGGGACTAGCGGGAGAGACCCAGTACTTC
size: .
D: TRBD2
J: TRBJ2-5
V: TRBV28

CDR3: CASSPRREAPYNEQFF
DNA: TGTGCCAGCAGCCCCCGCCGGGAGGCCCCCTACAATGAGCAGTTCTTC
size: .
D: TRBD2
J: TRBJ2-1
V: TRBV28

CDR3: CASSETGKYGYTF
DNA: TGTGCCAGCAGCGAGACAGGGAAATATGGCTACACCTTC
size: .
D: TRBD1
J: TRBJ1-2
V: TRBV11-2

CDR3: CASSQDGGNHNEQFF
DNA: TGCGCCAGCAGCCAAGATGGGGGGAACCACAATGAGCAGTTCTTC
size: once
D: .
J: TRBJ2-1
V: TRBV4-3

CDR3: CASSLGMGTPLYEQFF
DNA: TGTGCCAGCAGCCTGGGGATGGGGACACCCCTCTATGAGCAGTTCTTC
size: .
D: .
J: TRBJ2-1
V: TRBV7-9

CDR3: CASSVKGGILSGANVLTF
DNA: TGTGCCAGCAGCGTAAAAGGGGGTATTCTATCTGGGGCCAACGTCCTGACTTTC
size: .
D: .
J: TRBJ2-6
V: TRBV9

CDR3: CSVGDGSYEQYF
DNA: TGCAGCGTCGGGGACGGCTCCTACGAGCAGTACTTC
size: .
D: .
J: TRBJ2-7
V: TRBV29-1